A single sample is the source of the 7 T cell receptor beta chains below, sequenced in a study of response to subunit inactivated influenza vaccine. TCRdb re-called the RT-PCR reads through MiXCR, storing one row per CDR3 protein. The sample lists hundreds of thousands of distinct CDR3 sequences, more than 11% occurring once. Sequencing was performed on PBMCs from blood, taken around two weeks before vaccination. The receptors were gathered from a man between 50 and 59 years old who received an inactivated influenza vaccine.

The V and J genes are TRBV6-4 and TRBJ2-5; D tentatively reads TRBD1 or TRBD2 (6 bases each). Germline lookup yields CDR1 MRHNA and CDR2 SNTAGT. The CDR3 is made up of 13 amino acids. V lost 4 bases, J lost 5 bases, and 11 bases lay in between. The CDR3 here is CASSAGAGETQYF. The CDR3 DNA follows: TGTGCCAGCAGTGCGGGGGCCGGGGAGACCCAGTACTTC.

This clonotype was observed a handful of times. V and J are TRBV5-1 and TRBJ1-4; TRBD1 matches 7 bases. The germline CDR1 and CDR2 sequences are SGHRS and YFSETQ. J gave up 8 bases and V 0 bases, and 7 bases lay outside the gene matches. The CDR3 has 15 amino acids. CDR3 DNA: TGCGCCAGCAGCTTGGCAAGGGGGCCGGGGGAAAAACTGTTTTTT. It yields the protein CASSLARGPGEKLFF.

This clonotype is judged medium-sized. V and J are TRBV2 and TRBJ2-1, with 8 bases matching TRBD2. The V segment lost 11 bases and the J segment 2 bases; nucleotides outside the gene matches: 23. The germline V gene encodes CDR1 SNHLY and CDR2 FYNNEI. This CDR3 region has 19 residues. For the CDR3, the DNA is TGTGCCTGCTGTTTCGGGCCTGTCGGCGGGAGGATACCCTACAATGAGCAGTTCTTC. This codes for CACCFGPVGGRIPYNEQFF. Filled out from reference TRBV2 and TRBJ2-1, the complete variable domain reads EPEVTQTPSHQVTQMGQEVILRCVPISNHLYFYWYRQILGQKVEFLVSFYNNEISEKSEIFDDQFSVERPDGSNFTLKIRSTKLEDSAMYFCACCFGPVGGRIPYNEQFFGPGTRLTVL.

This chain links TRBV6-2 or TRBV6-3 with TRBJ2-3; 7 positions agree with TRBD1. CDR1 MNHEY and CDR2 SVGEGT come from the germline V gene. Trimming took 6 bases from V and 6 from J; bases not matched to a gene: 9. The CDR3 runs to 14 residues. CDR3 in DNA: TGTGCCAGCAGCAGAGCGGCGACAGGGGATACGCAGTATTTT. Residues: CASSRAATGDTQYF.

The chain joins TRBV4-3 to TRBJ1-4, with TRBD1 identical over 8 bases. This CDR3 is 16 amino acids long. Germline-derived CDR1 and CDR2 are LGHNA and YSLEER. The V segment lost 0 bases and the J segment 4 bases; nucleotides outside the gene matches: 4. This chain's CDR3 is CASSQDGTGLNEKLFF. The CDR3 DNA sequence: TGCGCCAGCAGCCAAGACGGGACAGGACTTAATGAAAAACTGTTTTTT.

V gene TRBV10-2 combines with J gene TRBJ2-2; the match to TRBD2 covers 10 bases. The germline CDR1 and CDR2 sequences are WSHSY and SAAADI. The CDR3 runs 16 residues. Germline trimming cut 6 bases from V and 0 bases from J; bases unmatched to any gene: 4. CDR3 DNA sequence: TGCGCCAGCAGAAGGACTAGCGGACCGAACACCGGGGAGCTGTTTTTT. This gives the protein CASRRTSGPNTGELFF.

The CDR3 DNA is TGTGCCAGCAGCTCACGGGGGGGACTAGCGCATGAGCAGTTCTTC. Its protein product is CASSSRGGLAHEQFF. The chain uses TRBV7-2 and TRBJ2-1, with 10 bases aligning to TRBD2. This CDR3 has 15 residues. With 4 bases clipped from V and 8 bases from J, the junction kept 8 bases outside the gene matches. Looked up from germline, CDR1 is SGHTA and CDR2 is FQGNSA.